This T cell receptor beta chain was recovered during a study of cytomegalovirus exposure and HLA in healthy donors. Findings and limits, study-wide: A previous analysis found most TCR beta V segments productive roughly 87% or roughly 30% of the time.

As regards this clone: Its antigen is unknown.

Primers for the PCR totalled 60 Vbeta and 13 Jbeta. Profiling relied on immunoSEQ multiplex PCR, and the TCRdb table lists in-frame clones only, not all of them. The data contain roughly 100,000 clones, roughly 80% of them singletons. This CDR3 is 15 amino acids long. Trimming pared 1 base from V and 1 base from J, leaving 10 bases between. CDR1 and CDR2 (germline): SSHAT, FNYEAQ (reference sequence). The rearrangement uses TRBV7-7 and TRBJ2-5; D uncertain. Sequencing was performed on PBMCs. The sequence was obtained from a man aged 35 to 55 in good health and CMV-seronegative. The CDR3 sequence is CASSLVGGSQETQYF. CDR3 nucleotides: TGTGCCAGCAGCTTAGTAGGCGGCAGCCAAGAGACCCAGTACTTC.